A selection of T cell receptor beta chains follows, all from one sample in a study of T cell repertoires in cytomegalovirus infection. TCRdb used MiXCR to reprocess the reads, holding one entry per CDR3 protein. This sample has 450,000 to 550,000 distinct CDR3 sequences; more than 15% occur once, and the top ten carry 20% to 30%. The sample taken for sequencing was CD8+ T cells from PBMCs. These receptor sequences come from a human donor in good health (CMV status not recorded). Some clones in this sample may be carry-over from other donors' samples. Both conserved end residues are part of each CDR3. A D gene is named only where the DNA matches it firmly. Size is stated for part of the rows, as once, few or many counts, or as a class when the clone is expanded.

v_call,clone_size,j_call,d_call,cdr3_aa,cdr3_nt
TRBV12-3/TRBV12-4,many,TRBJ2-1,.,CASSPPSVRGQFF,TGTGCCAGCAGCCCCCCTAGCGTAAGGGGGCAGTTCTTC
TRBV27,many,TRBJ2-1,.,CASSYRALSYNEQFF,TGTGCCAGCAGTTATAGGGCCCTCTCCTACAATGAGCAGTTCTTC
TRBV20-1,.,TRBJ2-7,.,CSARALYGSGYEQYF,TGCAGTGCTAGAGCCCTCTACGGGAGCGGCTACGAGCAGTACTTC
TRBV7-3,many,TRBJ1-1,.,CASSLSGQNTEAFF,TGTGCCAGCAGCTTATCCGGACAGAACACTGAAGCTTTCTTT
TRBV5-1,once,TRBJ1-1,.,CASSLGGDYTEAFF,TGCGCCAGCAGCCTAGGGGGGGATTACACTGAAGCTTTCTTT
TRBV7-9,few,TRBJ1-1,.,CASSLRGLEAFF,TGTGCCAGCAGCCTCAGGGGCCTTGAAGCTTTCTTT
TRBV30,few,TRBJ1-4,.,CAWSLGLGEKLFF,TGTGCCTGGAGTTTGGGGCTGGGGGAAAAACTGTTTTTT
TRBV20-1,.,TRBJ1-6,TRBD1,CSARELRDRVRYNSPLHF,TGCAGTGCTAGAGAGCTTCGGGACAGGGTTCGCTATAATTCACCCCTCCACTTT
TRBV5-6,many,TRBJ1-5,.,CASSWGKGQPQHF,TGTGCCAGCAGCTGGGGAAAGGGGCAACCCCAGCATTTT
TRBV5-3,.,TRBJ1-1,TRBD1,CASSMDRAVNTEAFF,TGTGCCAGCAGCATGGACAGGGCCGTGAACACTGAAGCTTTCTTT
TRBV7-2,many,TRBJ1-6,.,CASAGQGSPLHF,TGTGCCAGTGCGGGGCAAGGATCACCCCTCCACTTT
TRBV6-2/TRBV6-3,few,TRBJ2-1,.,CASSYGVPGQPYNEQFF,TGTGCCAGCAGTTACGGGGTCCCGGGACAACCTTACAATGAGCAGTTCTTC
TRBV19,.,TRBJ2-3,.,CASSKHRSITDTQYF,TGTGCCAGTAGTAAACATAGGTCTATCACAGATACGCAGTATTTT
TRBV29-1,few,TRBJ2-1,.,CSVATGFNEQFF,TGCAGCGTAGCTACAGGGTTCAATGAGCAGTTCTTC
TRBV6-1,many,TRBJ2-2,TRBD1,CASSDPRDRANTGELFF,TGTGCCAGCAGTGATCCTCGGGACAGGGCGAACACCGGGGAGCTGTTTTTT
TRBV2,few,TRBJ1-1,.,CASIEGRNTEAFF,TGTGCCAGCATTGAGGGTAGGAACACTGAAGCTTTCTTT
TRBV19,few,TRBJ1-2,.,CASSPRGKGYTF,TGTGCCAGTAGCCCTCGAGGGAAAGGCTACACCTTC
TRBV12-3/TRBV12-4,many,TRBJ2-6,.,CASSVDLSGANVLTF,TGTGCCAGCAGTGTGGACCTCTCTGGGGCCAACGTCCTGACTTTC
TRBV12-3/TRBV12-4,many,TRBJ2-5,TRBD2,CASSWGGLQETQYF,TGTGCCAGCAGTTGGGGGGGACTACAAGAGACCCAGTACTTC
TRBV18,.,TRBJ2-7,TRBD1,CASSPPDRAYEQYF,TGTGCCAGCTCACCCCCGGACAGGGCATACGAGCAGTACTTC
TRBV7-8,many,TRBJ2-1,.,CASSLGVARGSYNEQFF,TGTGCCAGCAGCTTAGGGGTAGCGCGAGGCTCCTACAATGAGCAGTTCTTC
TRBV27,few,TRBJ2-1,TRBD1,CASSSGTGGTYNEQFF,TGTGCCAGCAGTTCAGGGACAGGGGGCACCTACAATGAGCAGTTCTTC